This TCR beta chain was identified during a study of read filtering for tumor transcriptome and immune sequencing. The library was built from around 400 ng RNA with molecular barcoded adaptors for alpha/delta and beta/gamma chains. One entry per CDR3 protein, called by TCRdb with MiXCR from the reads. The sample shows tens of thousands of distinct CDR3 sequences, roughly 19% of them seen only once. Study-wide findings and caveats: The sorted CD138-negative fraction was a mixed bone marrow immune population, not purified T cells. Correlation between methods rose after single-read clonotypes were removed. Even smaller IR-seq throughput identified most shared clonotypes.

Every patient had bone marrow sampled while the disease was active. The table lists this clonotype with many counts. Its antigen is undetermined. Per germline, CDR1 SGHNT and CDR2 YYREEE (reference sequence). The CDR3 runs to 15 residues. V shed 3 bases and J 7 bases; nucleotides not matched to a gene: 7. The rearrangement uses TRBV5-4 and TRBJ2-2; 9 positions agree with TRBD1. The sequencing input was a population of CD138-negative cells sorted from bone marrow. This receptor was obtained from a donor at least 40 years old with multiple myeloma. The CDR3, as DNA: TGTGCCAGCAGCTACTCGACAGGGGGAGGCGGGGAGCTGTTTTTT. Residues: CASSYSTGGGGELFF.